The 4 T cell receptor beta chains given below trace back to one sample, sequenced in a study of cytomegalovirus exposure and HLA in healthy donors. 60 Vbeta and 13 Jbeta primers were used in PCR. Clones were sequenced by immunoSEQ multiplex PCR, and TCRdb holds only the in-frame ones, with some missing. The sample lists around 90,000 clones, roughly 67% occurring once. The sample comprised PBMCs. These TCRs come from a human donor in good health.

This clone was seen just once. This chain uses TRBV7-3 with TRBJ2-1; 8 bases fit TRBD2. The V segment lost 5 bases and the J segment 2 bases; nucleotides outside the gene matches: 2. Germline-derived CDR1 and CDR2 are SGHTA and FQGTGA. The CDR3 runs to 14 residues. The CDR3 DNA reads as TGTGCCAGCAGCCCGGGAGGGACCTACAATGAGCAGTTCTTC. This translates into CASSPGGTYNEQFF.

This chain joins TRBV9 and TRBJ1-2; 7 nucleotides match TRBD1. The CDR3 covers 16 residues. CDR1 is SGDLS and CDR2 is YYNGEE in the germline V gene. The J segment lost 4 bases and the V segment lost 3 bases, leaving 12 bases of the junction unmatched. The CDR3 nucleotides are TGTGCCAGCAGCGCAATCGATTCAACAGGGGCCTATGGCTACACCTTC. Translated: CASSAIDSTGAYGYTF.

This sequence joins TRBV13 and TRBJ2-1, with 8 bases that match TRBD2. CDR1 is PRHDT and CDR2 is FYEKMQ in the germline V gene (reference sequence). The CDR3 has 14 residues. V dropped 4 bases and J dropped 5; count of bases not matched to a gene: 4. The CDR3 is CASSSAGDDNEQFF. CDR3 bases: TGTGCCAGCAGCTCAGCGGGGGACGACAATGAGCAGTTCTTC.

The chain joins TRBV11-2 to TRBJ2-7, with TRBD1 matching 8 bases. Germline values: CDR1 SGHAT, CDR2 FQNNGV. The CDR3 is 14 amino acids. After removal of 0 bases from V and 8 bases from J, the junction contained 6 bases not matched to a gene. The CDR3 nucleotides read TGTGCCAGCAGCTTAGACCGGACAGGGAATAAGCAGTACTTC. Its protein product is CASSLDRTGNKQYF.